This passage covers 32 T cell receptor beta chains from one sample sequenced in a study of cytomegalovirus exposure and HLA in healthy donors. A multiplex PCR was run with 60 Vbeta primers and 13 Jbeta primers. Sequenced by immunoSEQ multiplex PCR; TCRdb stores in-frame clones only, minus some. In the table there are 150,000 to 200,000 clones, around 75% of which are singletons. The sequencing input was PBMCs. Source of these receptors: a woman aged 40 to 55 in good health and CMV-seropositive.

This clone was counted between two and nine times. V gene TRBV7-9 combines with J gene TRBJ2-1, with TRBD2 matching over 14 bases. Germline trimming cut 5 bases from V and 9 bases from J; bases unmatched to any gene: 6. Germline CDR1 and CDR2: SEHNR and FQNEAQ (reference sequence). The CDR3 contains 15 residues. The DNA for the CDR3 is TGTGCCAGCAGCCGGACTAGCGGGAGGTTAGGTGAGCAGTTCTTC. Translation gives CASSRTSGRLGEQFF.

J is TRBJ1-5 and V is TRBV27, with TRBD1 matching over 8 bases. The ends lost 4 bases at V and 1 base at J; junction bases unmatched: 0. Looked up from germline, CDR1 is MNHEY and CDR2 is SMNVEV (reference sequence). This CDR3 contains 14 residues. The CDR3 spells CASSWTGSNQPQHF. CDR3 DNA sequence: TGTGCCAGCAGTTGGACAGGGAGCAATCAGCCCCAGCATTTT.

The chain recombines TRBV4-2 with TRBJ2-6; tentative D call: TRBD2 (6 bases). V was shortened by 1 base and J by 0 bases, with 16 bases between the two germline ends. This CDR3 is built from 19 residues. Germline CDR1 LGHNA, CDR2 YNFKEQ. The CDR3 loop is CASSQGVGGFRSGANVLTF. The CDR3 coding sequence is TGTGCCAGCAGCCAAGGGGTTGGGGGGTTCCGCTCTGGGGCCAACGTCCTGACTTTC.

The chain carries TRBV10-2 and TRBJ1-2; D perhaps matches TRBD1 (6 bases). The CDR3 spans 13 residues. Germline V lookup: CDR1 WSHSY, CDR2 SAAADI. V lost 7 bases and J lost 5, with 14 bases in between. The CDR3 bases are TGCGCCAGCACAACAGGGTTTAGGTATGGCTACACCTTC. This encodes CASTTGFRYGYTF.

The chain has TRBV2 and TRBJ2-1; a possible D gene is TRBD1 (5 bases). From germline, CDR1 is SNHLY and CDR2 FYNNEI. The CDR3 extends over 15 amino acids. Trimming took off 7 bases at V and 2 bases at J, with 15 bases between the two ends. The CDR3 here is CASNQNRGPYNEQFF. The CDR3 coding sequence is TGTGCCAGCAATCAAAATAGGGGCCCCTACAATGAGCAGTTCTTC.

CDR3 nucleotide sequence: TGTGCCAGCAGCTTAAGGTTCAGGGGTGAGACCCAGTACTTC. This translates into CASSLRFRGETQYF. J is TRBJ2-5 and V is TRBV7-2, with a possible D match to TRBD1 (6 bases). Trimming cost V 2 bases and J 5 bases, with 12 bases left between them. Germline V gene data show CDR1 as SGHTA and CDR2 as FQGNSA. This CDR3 spans 14 amino acids.

This rearrangement joins TRBV30 to TRBJ1-4, with 8 bases that match TRBD1. The CDR3 runs to 17 residues. Per germline, CDR1 GTSNPN and CDR2 SVGIG (reference sequence). With V trimmed by 7 bases and J by 4 bases, 17 bases remained unmatched. The CDR3 DNA is TGTGCCTCCCCCCGTGACAGGGGTTGGGGGGGTAATGAAAAACTGTTTTTT. The encoded protein is CASPRDRGWGGNEKLFF.

The chain is built from TRBV28 and TRBJ2-1; 11 positions agree with TRBD2. CDR1 MDHEN and CDR2 SYDVKM come from the germline V gene. The V and J ends lost 10 bases and 2 bases, in that order; junction bases with no gene match: 4. The CDR3 totals 14 residues. CDR3 in amino acids: CAIISGRAYNEQFF. In nucleotides, the CDR3 is TGTGCCATCATTAGCGGGAGGGCCTACAATGAGCAGTTCTTC.

The rearrangement links TRBV5-1 to TRBJ1-4; possible D gene TRBD1, 6 bases. The ends were cut back, 4 bases at V and 4 bases at J, with 14 bases in the middle. The CDR3 consists of 15 residues. Germline assignment: CDR1 SGHRS and CDR2 YFSETQ. The CDR3 sequence: CASSIEQGDNEKLFF. The CDR3 nucleotides read TGCGCCAGCAGCATAGAACAGGGTGATAATGAAAAACTGTTTTTT.

The genes are TRBV15 and TRBJ2-2; the D gene is possibly TRBD2 (5 bases). Looked up from germline, CDR1 is LNHNV and CDR2 is YYDKDF (reference sequence). This CDR3 region has 15 residues. The germline V and J ends were trimmed by 1 base and 1 base, with 7 bases remaining between them. CDR3 loop: CATSRAGRNTGELFF. As DNA, the CDR3 is TGTGCCACCAGCAGAGCGGGAAGGAACACCGGGGAGCTGTTTTTT.

This clone showed up just once. The chain joins TRBV7-9 to TRBJ2-1; 9 nucleotides agree with TRBD2. CDR3 length: 16 amino acids. Trimming cost V 7 bases and J 3 bases; bases outside gene matches: 10. Per germline, CDR1 SEHNR and CDR2 FQNEAQ (reference sequence). DNA for the CDR3: TGTGCCAGCAACCAGGGGAGCGGGAGGTTCTACAATGAGCAGTTCTTC. Its protein product is CASNQGSGRFYNEQFF.

The chain uses TRBV18 and TRBJ2-7; 9 positions agree with TRBD1. Per germline, CDR1 KGHSH and CDR2 LQKENI. The CDR3 is 17 amino acids. V lost 3 bases and J lost 0; bases outside the gene matches: 9. The CDR3 coding sequence is TGTGCCAGCTCACCCGGGACAGGGAGAGTGAGCTCCTACGAGCAGTACTTC. This codes for CASSPGTGRVSSYEQYF.

There are a few counts of this clone. This chain uses TRBV29-1 with TRBJ2-1; D possibly corresponds to TRBD1 (6 bases). The CDR3 is 13 residues long. Germline V gene sequence: CDR1 SQVTM, CDR2 ANQGSEA. V shed 4 bases and J shed 7 bases, with 14 bases lying between them. The CDR3 here is CSVGRGSLNEQFF. The CDR3 nucleotides are TGCAGCGTTGGCAGGGGTTCCCTGAATGAGCAGTTCTTC.

V usage is TRBV9 and J usage is TRBJ1-6; a weak D match, TRBD1 (5 bases). The length of the CDR3 is 13 residues. The germline CDR1 and CDR2 sequences are SGDLS and YYNGEE. The V end lost 2 bases, the J end lost 8 bases, and 8 bases lay between the germline ends. CDR3 nucleotides: TGTGCCAGCAGCGTGGAGGGGCATTCACCCCTCCACTTT. Its protein is CASSVEGHSPLHF.

The chain combines TRBV29-1 with TRBJ2-2; 8 bases line up with TRBD1. V was pared by 5 bases and J by 7 bases, with 3 bases of the junction left unmatched. Germline V gives CDR1 SQVTM, CDR2 ANQGSEA. This CDR3 contains 12 residues. The CDR3 reads CSVWTGHGELFF. Written as DNA, the CDR3 is TGCAGCGTTTGGACAGGGCACGGGGAGCTGTTTTTT.

The CDR3 reads CASSHTRTRANEKLFF. The CDR3 DNA reads TGCGCCAGCAGTCATACTAGGACCCGAGCTAATGAAAAACTGTTTTTT. The rearrangement uses TRBV23-1 and TRBJ1-4; D remains ambiguous. TRBV23-1 is known as an ORF, though its function is uncertain. V lost 3 bases and J 3 bases, leaving 14 bases between the germline ends. CDR3 length equals 16 residues.

V and J are TRBV11-2 and TRBJ2-7; 7 positions agree with TRBD1. This CDR3 contains 14 residues. The V gene's germline CDR1 is SGHAT and CDR2 FQNNGV. V shed 5 bases, J shed 6 bases, and the junction held 10 bases outside the gene matches. The CDR3 DNA sequence: TGTGCCAGCAGCCCCCTGACAGGGTTGGGCGAGCAGTACTTC. It encodes CASSPLTGLGEQYF. The full variable domain, with the rest looked up from reference TRBV11-2 and TRBJ2-7, is EAGVAQSPRYKIIEKRQSVAFWCNPISGHATLYWYQQILGQGPKLLIQFQNNGVVDDSQLPKDRFSAERLKGVDSTLKIQPAKLEDSAVYLCASSPLTGLGEQYFGPGTRLTVT.

The gene calls are TRBV9 and TRBJ2-7; a weak D match, TRBD2 (6 bases). CDR3 length: 15 amino acids. Trimming stripped 4 bases from V and 6 bases from J, with 20 bases between. Germline assignment: CDR1 SGDLS and CDR2 YYNGEE. CDR3 coding DNA: TGTGCCAGCAGCCCACGGGACTTCTCCCTCTCCGAGCAGTACTTC. It yields the protein CASSPRDFSLSEQYF.

The chain uses TRBV19 and TRBJ1-5; tentatively, D is TRBD1 (5 bases). Germline CDR1 reads LNHDA; CDR2 reads SQIVND (reference sequence). V lost 1 base to trimming and J lost 3 bases, with 10 bases between them. This CDR3 is 15 amino acids long. CDR3 region: CASSIGRENNQPQHF. CDR3 DNA sequence: TGTGCCAGTAGTATAGGCAGGGAAAACAATCAGCCCCAGCATTTT.

The rearrangement uses TRBV6-4 and TRBJ1-1; D call uncertain. Trimming took off 3 bases at V and 5 bases at J, with 10 bases between the two ends. CDR1 is MRHNA, CDR2 SNTAGT, per germline. The CDR3 covers 13 residues. CDR3 in amino acids: CASSEGSRTEAFF. CDR3 coding DNA: TGTGCCAGCAGTGAAGGTTCTAGGACTGAAGCTTTCTTT.

The chain is built from TRBV28 and TRBJ1-3, with D hard to call. CDR1 is MDHEN and CDR2 is SYDVKM in the germline V gene. Trimming cost V 3 bases and J 2 bases, with 8 bases left between them. The CDR3 is 14 amino acids. The CDR3 region is CASSFAYAGNTIYF. The CDR3 bases are TGTGCCAGCAGTTTTGCGTACGCTGGAAACACCATATATTTT.

The chain is built from TRBV7-8 and TRBJ1-3, with 10 positions matching TRBD1. V gave up 5 bases and J gave up 2 bases; unmatched junction bases: 6. This CDR3 contains 16 residues. CDR1 SGHVS and CDR2 FQNEAQ come from the germline V gene. CDR3: CASSAGQGVTGNTIYF. CDR3 DNA sequence: TGTGCCAGCAGCGCAGGACAGGGGGTCACTGGAAACACCATATATTTT.

This clone was seen only once. One end of the junction fails to match germline, which may point to a read error. The V call is TRBV5-1, the J call TRBJ2-1, with 7 nucleotides matching TRBD1. CDR3 length: 15 amino acids. CDR1 is SGHRS, CDR2 YFSETQ, per germline. CDR3 protein: CASSFGDLRGNGQFF. The CDR3 DNA is TGCGCCAGCAGCTTTGGCGACCTCAGGGGGAATGGGCAGTTCTTC.

The J gene is TRBJ1-2, the V gene TRBV25-1; D gene unclear. Per germline, CDR1 MGHDK and CDR2 SYGVNS. With 8 bases removed from V and 1 base from J, the gap between germline ends came to 8 bases. The CDR3 consists of 12 residues. Here the CDR3 DNA reads TGTGCCAGCCAACAGAGTAACTATGGCTACACCTTC. It translates to CASQQSNYGYTF.

The CDR3, as DNA: TGCAGCGTTGGGGGGGGTAGGTATCAGCCCCAGCATTTT. Residues: CSVGGGRYQPQHF. The V gene is TRBV29-1, the J gene TRBJ1-5; the D gene is possibly TRBD1 (5 bases). This CDR3 is 13 amino acids long. V lost 4 bases to trimming and J lost 5 bases, with 12 bases between them. Germline loops: CDR1 SQVTM, CDR2 ANQGSEA.

The J gene is TRBJ1-5, the V gene TRBV11-2; D is ambiguous. The CDR3 totals 15 residues. Germline V CDR1 and CDR2: SGHAT, FQNNGV. Trimming left V 0 bases short and J 7 bases short, with 13 bases between. The DNA for the CDR3 is TGTGCCAGCAGCTTAGATTCTGGGAGACGCCAGCCCCAGCATTTT. This sequence encodes CASSLDSGRRQPQHF.

V is TRBV5-1 and J is TRBJ1-3, with a weak D call TRBD1 (6 bases). This CDR3 is built from 14 residues. Germline V gene lookup returns CDR1 SGHRS and CDR2 YFSETQ. The V end lost 4 bases, the J end lost 2 bases, and 10 bases lay between the germline ends. The chain's CDR3 is CASSETGTGNTIYF. CDR3 DNA sequence: TGCGCCAGCAGCGAAACAGGGACTGGAAACACCATATATTTT. The variable domain in full, completed from reference TRBV5-1 and TRBJ1-3, reads KAGVTQTPRYLIKTRGQQVTLSCSPISGHRSVSWYQQTPGQGLQFLFEYFSETQRNKGNFPGRFSGRQFSNSRSEMNVSTLELGDSALYLCASSETGTGNTIYFGEGSWLTVV.

J is TRBJ2-5 and V is TRBV5-1; 8 bases align to TRBD2. CDR3 size: 15 residues. Germline lookup yields CDR1 SGHRS and CDR2 YFSETQ. The V and J ends lost 3 bases and 5 bases, in that order; junction bases with no gene match: 9. The CDR3 loop is CASSYLAGRHETQYF. The CDR3 DNA follows: TGCGCCAGCAGCTATCTAGCGGGCAGACATGAGACCCAGTACTTC.

The chain recombines TRBV27 with TRBJ2-1; 8 positions match TRBD1. This CDR3 contains 16 residues. V lost 3 bases and J lost 15; bases outside the gene matches: 19. Per the germline V gene, CDR1 is MNHEY and CDR2 is SMNVEV (reference sequence). In DNA, the CDR3 is TGTGCCAGCAGTTTCCTTGGGGACAGGTCAATGGTAATTCGGTTCTTC. Residues: CASSFLGDRSMVIRFF.

The CDR3 reads CASSDRWSNQPQHF. The CDR3 DNA is TGTGCCAGCAGCGACAGGTGGAGCAATCAGCCCCAGCATTTT. The V call is TRBV6-5, the J call TRBJ1-5; D may be TRBD1 (6 bases). V was shortened by 6 bases and J by 1 base, with 10 bases between the two germline ends. This CDR3 is 14 amino acids long. Looked up from germline, CDR1 is MNHEY and CDR2 is SVGAGI.

The rearrangement uses TRBV5-1 and TRBJ2-7; TRBD1 agrees at 7 bases. The CDR3 is 17 amino acids. Germline assignment: CDR1 SGHRS and CDR2 YFSETQ. The V gene end was trimmed by 1 base and the J gene end by 3 bases; junction bases not matched to a gene: 13. The CDR3 sequence: CASSLRAGQGGNYEQYF. Written as DNA, the CDR3 is TGCGCCAGCAGCTTGCGGGCAGGCCAAGGGGGCAACTACGAGCAGTACTTC. The variable domain in full, completed from reference TRBV5-1 and TRBJ2-7, reads KAGVTQTPRYLIKTRGQQVTLSCSPISGHRSVSWYQQTPGQGLQFLFEYFSETQRNKGNFPGRFSGRQFSNSRSEMNVSTLELGDSALYLCASSLRAGQGGNYEQYFGPGTRLTVT.

The V call is TRBV5-6, the J call TRBJ2-3, with D possibly TRBD2 on 6 matching bases. This CDR3 comprises 14 residues. Trimming cost V 2 bases and J 2 bases, with 9 bases left between them. Germline V gene data show CDR1 as SGHDT and CDR2 as YYEEEE. The CDR3 spells CASSFGTVTDTQYF. For the CDR3, the DNA is TGTGCCAGCAGCTTCGGGACTGTCACAGATACGCAGTATTTT. Complete variable domain (other parts from reference TRBV5-6 and TRBJ2-3): DAGVTQSPTHLIKTRGQQVTLRCSPKSGHDTVSWYQQALGQGPQFIFQYYEEEERQRGNFPDRFSGHQFPNYSSELNVNALLLGDSALYLCASSFGTVTDTQYFGPGTRLTVL.